This TCR beta chain was identified during a study of blood T cell repertoires in COVID-19. Study at large: The United States, Italy and Spain were the sources of the acute and convalescent COVID-19 samples. PBMCs, B-cell-depleted T cells, or T cells provided the cDNA or gDNA that made up the material.

The authors' processing: Researchers report that nucleated cell counts were estimated from reference gene primer amplification. Only in-frame clones appear in the TCRdb table, and some are missing; sequencing was by immunoSEQ multiplex PCR. V and J calls and clone size are as listed in that table; D and trimming were resolved from the DNA. The table has some 250,000 clones, 86% seen once. The CDR3 runs 11 residues. CDR1 is LNHDA and CDR2 is SQIVND in the germline V gene (reference sequence). The junction had 9 bases not matched to a gene; V was cut back by 9 bases and J by 12 bases. The TCR comes from a man aged 25-40 years with active or convalescent COVID-19. Input material: peripheral blood. J is TRBJ1-1 and V is TRBV19; TRBD1 aligns across 8 bases. CDR3 loop: CASWWTGRSFF. CDR3 bases: TGTGCCAGCTGGTGGACAGGGAGGTCTTTCTTT.